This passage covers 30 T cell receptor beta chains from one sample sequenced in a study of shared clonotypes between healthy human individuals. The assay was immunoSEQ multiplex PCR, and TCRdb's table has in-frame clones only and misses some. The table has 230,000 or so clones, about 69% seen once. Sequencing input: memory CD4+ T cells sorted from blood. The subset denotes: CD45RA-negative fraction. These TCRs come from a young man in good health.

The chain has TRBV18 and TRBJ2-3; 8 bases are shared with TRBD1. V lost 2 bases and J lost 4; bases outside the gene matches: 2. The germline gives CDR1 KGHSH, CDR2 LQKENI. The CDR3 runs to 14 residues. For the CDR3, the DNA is TGTGCCAGCTCACCAGTACAGGGGGCAGATACGCAGTATTTT. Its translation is CASSPVQGADTQYF.

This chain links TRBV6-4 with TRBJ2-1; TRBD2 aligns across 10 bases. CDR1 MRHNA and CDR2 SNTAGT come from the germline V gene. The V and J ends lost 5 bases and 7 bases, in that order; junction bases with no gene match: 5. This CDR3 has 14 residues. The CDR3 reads CASSIAGGRNEQFF. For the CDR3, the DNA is TGTGCCAGCAGTATAGCGGGAGGTCGTAATGAGCAGTTCTTC.

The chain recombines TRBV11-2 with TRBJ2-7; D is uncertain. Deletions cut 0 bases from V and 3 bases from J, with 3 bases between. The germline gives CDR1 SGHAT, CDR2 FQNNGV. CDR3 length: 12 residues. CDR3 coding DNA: TGTGCCAGCAGCTTAGACAGCTACGAGCAGTACTTC. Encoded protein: CASSLDSYEQYF.

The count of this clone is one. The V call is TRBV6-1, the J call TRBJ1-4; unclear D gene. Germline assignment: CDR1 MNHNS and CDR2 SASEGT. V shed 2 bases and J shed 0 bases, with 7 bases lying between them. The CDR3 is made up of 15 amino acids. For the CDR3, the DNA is TGTGCCAGCAGTGAATCGTTACCAACTAATGAAAAACTGTTTTTT. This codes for CASSESLPTNEKLFF.

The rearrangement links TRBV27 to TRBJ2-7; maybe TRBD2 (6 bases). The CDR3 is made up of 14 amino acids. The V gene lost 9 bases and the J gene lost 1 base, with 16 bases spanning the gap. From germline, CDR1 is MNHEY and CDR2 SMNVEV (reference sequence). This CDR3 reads CASWTGLISYEQYF. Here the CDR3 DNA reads TGTGCCAGTTGGACTGGACTAATTTCCTACGAGCAGTACTTC.

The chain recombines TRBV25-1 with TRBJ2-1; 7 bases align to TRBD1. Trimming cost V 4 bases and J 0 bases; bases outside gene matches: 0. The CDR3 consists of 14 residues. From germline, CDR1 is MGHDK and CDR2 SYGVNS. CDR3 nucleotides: TGTGCCAGCAGTGCAGGGGGCTCCTACAATGAGCAGTTCTTC. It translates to CASSAGGSYNEQFF.

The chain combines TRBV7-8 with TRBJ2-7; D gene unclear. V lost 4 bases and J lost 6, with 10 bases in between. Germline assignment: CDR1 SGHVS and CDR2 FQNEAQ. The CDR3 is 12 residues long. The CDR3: CASSYSRGEQYF. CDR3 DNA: TGTGCCAGCAGCTACAGTCGTGGCGAGCAGTACTTC.

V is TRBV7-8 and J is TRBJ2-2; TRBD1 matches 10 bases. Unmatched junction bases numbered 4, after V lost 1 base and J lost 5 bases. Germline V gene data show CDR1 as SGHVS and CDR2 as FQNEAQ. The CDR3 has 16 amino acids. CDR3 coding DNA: TGTGCCAGCAGCTTAGTCCCGGGACAGGGGACCGGGGAGCTGTTTTTT. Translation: CASSLVPGQGTGELFF.

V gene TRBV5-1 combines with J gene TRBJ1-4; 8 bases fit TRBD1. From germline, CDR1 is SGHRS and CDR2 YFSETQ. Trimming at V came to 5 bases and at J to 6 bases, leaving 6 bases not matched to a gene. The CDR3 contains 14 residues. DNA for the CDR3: TGCGCCAGCAGACCACAGGGGGGTGATGAAAAACTGTTTTTT. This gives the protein CASRPQGGDEKLFF. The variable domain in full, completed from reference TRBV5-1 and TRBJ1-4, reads KAGVTQTPRYLIKTRGQQVTLSCSPISGHRSVSWYQQTPGQGLQFLFEYFSETQRNKGNFPGRFSGRQFSNSRSEMNVSTLELGDSALYLCASRPQGGDEKLFFGSGTQLSVL.

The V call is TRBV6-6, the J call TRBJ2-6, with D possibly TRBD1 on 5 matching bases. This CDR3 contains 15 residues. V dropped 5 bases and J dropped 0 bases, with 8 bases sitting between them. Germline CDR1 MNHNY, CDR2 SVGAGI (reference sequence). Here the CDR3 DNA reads TGTGCCAGCAGTAGGGGCTTCTCTGGGGCCAACGTCCTGACTTTC. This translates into CASSRGFSGANVLTF.

The CDR3 sequence is CASSLVGPKNTYEQYF. CDR3 coding DNA: TGTGCCAGCAGCTTAGTAGGTCCTAAGAACACCTACGAGCAGTACTTC. V usage is TRBV11-2 and J usage is TRBJ2-7; D unresolved. There are 16 residues in the CDR3. CDR1 and CDR2 (germline): SGHAT, FQNNGV. V was cut by 1 base and J by 2 bases, with 15 bases left in between.

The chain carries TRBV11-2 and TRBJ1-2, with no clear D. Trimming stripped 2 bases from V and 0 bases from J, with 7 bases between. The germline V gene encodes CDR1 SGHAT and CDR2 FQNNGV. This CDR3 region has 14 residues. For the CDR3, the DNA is TGTGCCAGCAGCTTAAGGTTCCCTAACTATGGCTACACCTTC. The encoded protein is CASSLRFPNYGYTF.

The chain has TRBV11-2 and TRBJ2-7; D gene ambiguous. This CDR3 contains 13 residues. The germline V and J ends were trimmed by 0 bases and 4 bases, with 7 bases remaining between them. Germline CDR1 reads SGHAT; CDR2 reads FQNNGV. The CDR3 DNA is TGTGCCAGCAGCTTAGACAGAAAATACGAGCAGTACTTC. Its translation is CASSLDRKYEQYF.

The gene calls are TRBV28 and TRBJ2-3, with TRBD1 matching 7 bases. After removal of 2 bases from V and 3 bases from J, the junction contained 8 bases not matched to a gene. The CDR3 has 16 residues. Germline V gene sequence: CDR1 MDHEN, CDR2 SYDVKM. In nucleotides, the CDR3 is TGTGCCAGCAGTTTAATGGGTCGACAGGGAACAGATACGCAGTATTTT. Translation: CASSLMGRQGTDTQYF.

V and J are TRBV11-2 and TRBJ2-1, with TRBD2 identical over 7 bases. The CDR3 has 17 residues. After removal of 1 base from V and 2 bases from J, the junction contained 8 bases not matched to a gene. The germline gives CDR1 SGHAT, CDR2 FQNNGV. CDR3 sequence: CASSLVVRSGTYNEQFF. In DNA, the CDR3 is TGTGCCAGCAGCTTAGTAGTTCGGAGCGGGACCTACAATGAGCAGTTCTTC.

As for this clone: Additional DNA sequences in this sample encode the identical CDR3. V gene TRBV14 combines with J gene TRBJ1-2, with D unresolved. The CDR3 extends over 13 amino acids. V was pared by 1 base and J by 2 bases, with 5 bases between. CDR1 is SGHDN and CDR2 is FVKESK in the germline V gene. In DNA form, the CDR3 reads TGTGCCAGCAGCCAAGGAGCAAACTATGGCTACACCTTC. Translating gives CASSQGANYGYTF.

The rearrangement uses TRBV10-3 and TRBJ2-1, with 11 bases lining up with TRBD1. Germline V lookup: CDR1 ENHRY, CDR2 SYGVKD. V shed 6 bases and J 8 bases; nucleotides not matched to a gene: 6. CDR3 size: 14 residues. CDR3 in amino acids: CAIREGTGGYEQFF. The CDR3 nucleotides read TGTGCCATCAGGGAAGGGACAGGGGGATATGAGCAGTTCTTC.

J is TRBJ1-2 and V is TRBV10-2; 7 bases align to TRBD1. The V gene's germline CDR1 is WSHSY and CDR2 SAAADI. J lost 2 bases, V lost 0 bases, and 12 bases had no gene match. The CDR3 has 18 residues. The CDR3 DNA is TGCGCCAGCAGTGAGTCGAATCTAGGGGGCCATGCCAACTATGGCTACACCTTC. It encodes CASSESNLGGHANYGYTF.

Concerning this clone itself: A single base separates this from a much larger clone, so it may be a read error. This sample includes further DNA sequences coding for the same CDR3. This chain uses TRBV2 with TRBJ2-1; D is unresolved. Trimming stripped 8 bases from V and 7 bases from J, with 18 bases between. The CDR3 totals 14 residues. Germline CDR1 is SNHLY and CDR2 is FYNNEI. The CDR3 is CASAGSWSYNEQFF. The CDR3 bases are TGTGCCAGCGCCGGCTCCTGGAGTTATAATGAGCAGTTCTTC. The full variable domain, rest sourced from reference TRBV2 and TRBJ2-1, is EPEVTQTPSHQVTQMGQEVILRCVPISNHLYFYWYRQILGQKVEFLVSFYNNEISEKSEIFDDQFSVERPDGSNFTLKIRSTKLEDSAMYFCASAGSWSYNEQFFGPGTRLTVL.

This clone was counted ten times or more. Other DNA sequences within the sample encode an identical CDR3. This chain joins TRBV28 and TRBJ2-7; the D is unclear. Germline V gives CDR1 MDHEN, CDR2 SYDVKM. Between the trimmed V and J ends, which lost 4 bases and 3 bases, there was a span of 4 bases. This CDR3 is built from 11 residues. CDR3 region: CASSSNYEQYF. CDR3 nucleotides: TGTGCCAGCAGTTCAAACTACGAGCAGTACTTC.

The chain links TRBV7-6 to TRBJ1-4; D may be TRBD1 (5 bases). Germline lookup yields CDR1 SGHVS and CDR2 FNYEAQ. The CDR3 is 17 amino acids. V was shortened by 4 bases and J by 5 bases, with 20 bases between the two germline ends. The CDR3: CASSSLRTGTGNEKLFF. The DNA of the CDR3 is TGTGCCAGCAGCTCATTACGCACGGGGACGGGGAATGAAAAACTGTTTTTT.

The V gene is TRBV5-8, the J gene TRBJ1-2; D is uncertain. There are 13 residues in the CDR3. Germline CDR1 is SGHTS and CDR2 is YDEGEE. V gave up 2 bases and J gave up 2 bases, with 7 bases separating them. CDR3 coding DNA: TGTGCCAGCAGCTTCCGGCAGAACTATGGCTACACCTTC. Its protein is CASSFRQNYGYTF.

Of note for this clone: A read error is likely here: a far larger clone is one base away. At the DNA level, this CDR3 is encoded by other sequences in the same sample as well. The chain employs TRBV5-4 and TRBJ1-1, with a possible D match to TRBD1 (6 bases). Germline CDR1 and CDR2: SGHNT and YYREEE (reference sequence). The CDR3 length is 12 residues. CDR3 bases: TGTGCCAGCAGTGGCAGGGGCACTGAAGCCTTCTTT. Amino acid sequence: CASSGRGTEAFF.

CDR3 residues: CASTHGVGLESYEQYF. The CDR3 bases are TGTGCCAGCACCCACGGAGTCGGACTCGAGAGCTACGAGCAGTACTTC. This chain links TRBV6-6 with TRBJ2-7; D might be TRBD2 (5 bases). Per germline, CDR1 MNHNY and CDR2 SVGAGI (reference sequence). CDR3 size: 16 residues. With 7 bases removed from V and 3 bases from J, the gap between germline ends came to 22 bases.

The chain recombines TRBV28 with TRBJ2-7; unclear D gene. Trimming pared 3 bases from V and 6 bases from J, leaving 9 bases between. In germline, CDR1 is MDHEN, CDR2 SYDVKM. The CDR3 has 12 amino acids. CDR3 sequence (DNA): TGTGCCAGCAGTTTTGGGTTGCTCGAGCAGTACTTC. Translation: CASSFGLLEQYF.

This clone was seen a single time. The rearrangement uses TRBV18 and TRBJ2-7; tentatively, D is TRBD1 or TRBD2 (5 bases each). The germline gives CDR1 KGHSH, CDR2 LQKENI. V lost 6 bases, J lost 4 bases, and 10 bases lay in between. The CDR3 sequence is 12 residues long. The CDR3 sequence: CASSYEGYEQYF. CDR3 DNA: TGTGCCAGCTCCTACGAGGGGTACGAGCAGTACTTC.

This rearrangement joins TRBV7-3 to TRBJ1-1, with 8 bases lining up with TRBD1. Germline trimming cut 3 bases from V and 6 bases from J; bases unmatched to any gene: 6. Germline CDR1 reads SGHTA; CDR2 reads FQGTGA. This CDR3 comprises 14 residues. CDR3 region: CASSFEGQGAEAFF. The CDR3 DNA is TGTGCCAGCAGCTTCGAAGGACAGGGCGCTGAAGCTTTCTTT.

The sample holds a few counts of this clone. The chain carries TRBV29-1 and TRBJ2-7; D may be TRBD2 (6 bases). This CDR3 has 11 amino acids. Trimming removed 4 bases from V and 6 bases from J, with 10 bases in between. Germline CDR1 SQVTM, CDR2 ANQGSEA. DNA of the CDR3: TGCAGCGTTGCAGCGGGCCCCGAGCAGTACTTC. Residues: CSVAAGPEQYF.

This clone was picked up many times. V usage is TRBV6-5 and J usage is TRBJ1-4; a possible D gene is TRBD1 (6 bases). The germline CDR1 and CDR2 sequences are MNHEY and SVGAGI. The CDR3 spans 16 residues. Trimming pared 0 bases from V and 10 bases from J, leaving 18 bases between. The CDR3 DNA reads TGTGCCAGCAGTTACTCTGGGACGGGGGCAGGCGGAAAACTGTTTTTT. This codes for CASSYSGTGAGGKLFF.

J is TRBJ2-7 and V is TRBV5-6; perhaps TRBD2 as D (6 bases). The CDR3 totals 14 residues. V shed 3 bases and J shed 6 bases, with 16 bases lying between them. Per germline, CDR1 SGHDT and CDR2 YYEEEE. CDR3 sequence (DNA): TGTGCCAGCAGCTGGCGGGGTAGGGCGGCCGAGCAGTACTTC. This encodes CASSWRGRAAEQYF. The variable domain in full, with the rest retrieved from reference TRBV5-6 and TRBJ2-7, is DAGVTQSPTHLIKTRGQQVTLRCSPKSGHDTVSWYQQALGQGPQFIFQYYEEEERQRGNFPDRFSGHQFPNYSSELNVNALLLGDSALYLCASSWRGRAAEQYFGPGTRLTVT.